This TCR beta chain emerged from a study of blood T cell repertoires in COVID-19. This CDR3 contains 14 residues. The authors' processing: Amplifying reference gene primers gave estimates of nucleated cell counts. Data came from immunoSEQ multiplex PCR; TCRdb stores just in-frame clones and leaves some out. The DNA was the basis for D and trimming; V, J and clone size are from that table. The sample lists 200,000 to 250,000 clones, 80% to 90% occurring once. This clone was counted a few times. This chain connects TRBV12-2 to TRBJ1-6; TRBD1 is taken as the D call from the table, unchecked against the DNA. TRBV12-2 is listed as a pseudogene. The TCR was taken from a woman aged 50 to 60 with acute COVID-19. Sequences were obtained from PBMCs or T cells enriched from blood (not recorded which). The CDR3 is CASRLGQYNSPLHF. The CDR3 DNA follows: TGTGCAAGTCGCTTAGGACAGTATAATTCACCCCTCCACTTT.